The present TCR beta chain was sequenced within a study of human T cells and chemical hapten exposure. Documented time point: patch test 3, about 24 weeks after DPC sensitization. This sample's treatment: therapeutic diphenylcyclopropenone sensitization with weekly scalp DPC. This CDR3 comprises 13 residues. With 0 bases removed from V and 6 bases from J, the gap between germline ends came to 6 bases. Germline values: CDR1 LGHNA, CDR2 YSLEER. One entry per CDR3 protein, called by TCRdb with MiXCR from the RACE reads. The sample includes approximately 160,000 distinct CDR3 sequences, about a quarter of them seen just once. This clonotype has only a few counts.

This TCR came from a woman younger than 35 with alopecia areata. Some clones in this sample may be carry-over from other donors' samples. This chain links TRBV4-3 with TRBJ1-5; D possibly corresponds to TRBD1 (5 bases). Here the sequenced sample was whole blood, taken in connection with sensitization to the hapten diphenylcyclopropenone (DPC). CDR3 region: CASSQDQGQPQHF. The CDR3 coding sequence is TGCGCCAGCAGCCAAGATCAGGGTCAGCCCCAGCATTTT.